The 10 T cell receptor beta chains presented below share a single source sample, sequenced in a study of T cell repertoires in cytomegalovirus infection. Their target antigens are unknown. TCRdb independently ran MiXCR on the reads; one entry per CDR3 protein. Here the sample spans 800,000 to 950,000 distinct CDR3 sequences, 30% to 35% being singletons. This sample comprised cultured CD8+ T cells from PBMCs, obtained from culture after CMV antigen stimulation. The receptors come from a human donor in good health (CMV status not recorded). Some clones in this sample may be carry-over from other donors' samples.

The table lists this clonotype with a few counts. The J gene is TRBJ2-5, the V gene TRBV27, with D possibly being TRBD1 (5 bases). Germline loops: CDR1 MNHEY, CDR2 SMNVEV (reference sequence). The V gene lost 10 bases and the J gene lost 2 bases, with 17 bases spanning the gap. The CDR3 extends over 14 amino acids. This CDR3 reads CATQGSDGQETQYF. DNA for the CDR3: TGTGCCACCCAGGGATCGGACGGTCAAGAGACCCAGTACTTC.

This clonotype occurred a few times. The chain carries TRBV5-1 and TRBJ2-1, with 9 nucleotides matching TRBD1. Germline CDR1 and CDR2: SGHRS and YFSETQ. This CDR3 region has 17 residues. J gave up 5 bases and V 4 bases, and 13 bases lay outside the gene matches. As DNA, the CDR3 is TGCGCCAGCAGCACCCTTAACAGGGGGCGACAGGACAATGAGCAGTTCTTC. It translates to CASSTLNRGRQDNEQFF.

The V call is TRBV27, the J call TRBJ2-7; 9 bases map to TRBD1. The V segment lost 7 bases and the J segment 1 base; nucleotides outside the gene matches: 11. CDR3 length: 16 amino acids. Per the germline V gene, CDR1 is MNHEY and CDR2 is SMNVEV (reference sequence). The CDR3 DNA reads TGTGCCAGCAAGGACAGGGGATTCCCTTATTCCTACGAGCAGTACTTC. Translation gives CASKDRGFPYSYEQYF.

The chain is built from TRBV12-3 or TRBV12-4 and TRBJ1-2; D unclear. The CDR3 length is 13 residues. With 7 bases removed from V and 8 bases from J, the gap between germline ends came to 17 bases. The DNA of the CDR3 is TGTGCCAGCACTGCCTCCTTAGGAGGCGGCTACACCTTC. This translates into CASTASLGGGYTF.

The chain joins TRBV7-9 to TRBJ1-1, with D possibly being TRBD1 (6 bases). V dropped 8 bases and J dropped 3 bases, with 13 bases sitting between them. CDR1 and CDR2 (germline): SEHNR, FQNEAQ (reference sequence). The CDR3 spans 13 residues. The CDR3 DNA reads as TGTGCCAGCGGGGACATGGCCTACACTGAAGCTTTCTTT. Amino acids: CASGDMAYTEAFF.

The chain joins TRBV9 to TRBJ2-1; D gene ambiguous. The CDR3 spans 16 residues. The germline CDR1 and CDR2 sequences are SGDLS and YYNGEE. V lost 4 bases and J lost 7, with 21 bases in between. As DNA, the CDR3 is TGTGCCAGCAGCTCCCCTCGAGGTCCCGGAAGGAATGAGCAGTTCTTC. It yields the protein CASSSPRGPGRNEQFF.

This clonotype was recorded a few times. The V gene is TRBV13, the J gene TRBJ1-1, with 10 bases that match TRBD1. The CDR3 consists of 16 residues. The V and J ends lost 1 base and 5 bases, in that order; junction bases with no gene match: 7. Germline V gene sequence: CDR1 PRHDT, CDR2 FYEKMQ (reference sequence). The CDR3 loop is CASSLADRGMETEAFF. CDR3 in DNA: TGTGCCAGCAGCTTAGCGGACAGGGGGATGGAGACTGAAGCTTTCTTT. Filled out from reference TRBV13 and TRBJ1-1, the complete variable domain reads AAGVIQSPRHLIKEKRETATLKCYPIPRHDTVYWYQQGPGQDPQFLISFYEKMQSDKGSIPDRFSAQQFSDYHSELNMSSLELGDSALYFCASSLADRGMETEAFFGQGTRLTVV.

This chain joins TRBV7-2 and TRBJ1-4; TRBD1 matches at 7 bases. Unmatched junction bases numbered 16, after V lost 7 bases and J lost 8 bases. This CDR3 is 16 amino acids long. Germline V gene sequence: CDR1 SGHTA, CDR2 FQGNSA. Here the CDR3 reads CASNFNDRDGLEKLFF. The CDR3 DNA sequence: TGTGCCAGCAACTTTAACGACAGGGACGGATTAGAAAAACTGTTTTTT.

The chain carries TRBV7-9 and TRBJ1-6; D unclear. This CDR3 has 12 amino acids. With 4 bases removed from V and 10 bases from J, the gap between germline ends came to 8 bases. Germline-derived CDR1 and CDR2 are SEHNR and FQNEAQ (reference sequence). For the CDR3, the DNA is TGTGCCAGCAGCTATCGAGAGTCACCCCTCCACTTT. Translated, it gives CASSYRESPLHF.

The chain couples TRBV7-2 to TRBJ1-6, with a tentative D call TRBD1 (6 bases). Trimming took off 5 bases at V and 0 bases at J, with 17 bases between the two ends. The CDR3 spans 18 residues. Germline lookup yields CDR1 SGHTA and CDR2 FQGNSA. The CDR3 DNA follows: TGTGCCAGCAGCCCTCTTGGACAGCCTAGCTCCTATAATTCACCCCTCCACTTT. Amino acids: CASSPLGQPSSYNSPLHF.